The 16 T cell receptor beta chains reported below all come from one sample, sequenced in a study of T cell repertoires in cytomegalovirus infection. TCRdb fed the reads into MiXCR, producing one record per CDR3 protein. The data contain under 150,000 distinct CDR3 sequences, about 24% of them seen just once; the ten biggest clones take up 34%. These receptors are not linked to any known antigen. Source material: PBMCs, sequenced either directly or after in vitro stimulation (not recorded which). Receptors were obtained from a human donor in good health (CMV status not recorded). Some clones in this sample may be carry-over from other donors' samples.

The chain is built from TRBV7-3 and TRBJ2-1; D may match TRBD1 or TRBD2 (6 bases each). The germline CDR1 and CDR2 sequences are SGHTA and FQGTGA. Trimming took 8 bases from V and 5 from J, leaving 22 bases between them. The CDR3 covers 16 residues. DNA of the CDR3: TGTGCCAGCGCTTTGGGGGGCCCGCCCCATAACAATGAGCAGTTCTTC. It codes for CASALGGPPHNNEQFF. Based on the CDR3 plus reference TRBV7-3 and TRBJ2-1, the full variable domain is GAGVSQTPSNKVTEKGKYVELRCDPISGHTALYWYRQSLGQGPEFLIYFQGTGAADDSGLPNDRFFAVRPEGSVSTLKIQRTERGDSAVYLCASALGGPPHNNEQFFGPGTRLTVL.

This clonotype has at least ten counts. The CDR3 nucleotides are TGTGCCAGCAGCGGGGACCCCTATAATTCACCCCTCCACTTT. It specifies CASSGDPYNSPLHF. The chain carries TRBV7-6 and TRBJ1-6; D possibly corresponds to TRBD1 (5 bases). This CDR3 region has 14 residues. Trimming shortened V by 5 bases and J by 2 bases, and 7 bases separated the two germline ends. Looked up from germline, CDR1 is SGHVS and CDR2 is FNYEAQ.

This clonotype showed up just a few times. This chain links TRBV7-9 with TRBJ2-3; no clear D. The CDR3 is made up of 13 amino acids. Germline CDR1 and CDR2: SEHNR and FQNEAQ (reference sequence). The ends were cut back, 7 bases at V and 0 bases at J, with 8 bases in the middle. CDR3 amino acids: CASTRASTDTQYF. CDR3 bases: TGTGCCAGCACTCGAGCTAGCACAGATACGCAGTATTTT.

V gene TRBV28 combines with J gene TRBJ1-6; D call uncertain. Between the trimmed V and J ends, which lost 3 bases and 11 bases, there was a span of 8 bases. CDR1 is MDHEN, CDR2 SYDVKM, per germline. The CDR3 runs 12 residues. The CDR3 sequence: CASSLARPPLHF. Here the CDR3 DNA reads TGTGCCAGCAGTTTGGCCCGACCACCCCTCCACTTT.

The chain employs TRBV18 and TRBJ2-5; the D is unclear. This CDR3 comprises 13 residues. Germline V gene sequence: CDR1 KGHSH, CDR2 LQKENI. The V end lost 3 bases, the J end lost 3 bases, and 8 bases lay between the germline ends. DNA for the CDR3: TGTGCCAGCTCACCGATATTTGAAGAGACCCAGTACTTC. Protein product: CASSPIFEETQYF. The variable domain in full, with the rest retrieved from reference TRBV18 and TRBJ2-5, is NAGVMQNPRHLVRRRGQEARLRCSPMKGHSHVYWYRQLPEEGLKFMVYLQKENIIDESGMPKERFSAEFPKEGPSILRIQQVVRGDSAAYFCASSPIFEETQYFGPGTRLLVL.

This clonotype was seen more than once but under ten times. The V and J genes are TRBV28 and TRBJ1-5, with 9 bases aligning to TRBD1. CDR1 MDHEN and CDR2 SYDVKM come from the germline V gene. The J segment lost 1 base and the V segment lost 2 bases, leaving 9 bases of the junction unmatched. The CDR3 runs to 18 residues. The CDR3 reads CASSLGWGTGRSNQPQHF. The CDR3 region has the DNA TGTGCCAGCAGTTTAGGCTGGGGGACAGGGCGAAGCAATCAGCCCCAGCATTTT.

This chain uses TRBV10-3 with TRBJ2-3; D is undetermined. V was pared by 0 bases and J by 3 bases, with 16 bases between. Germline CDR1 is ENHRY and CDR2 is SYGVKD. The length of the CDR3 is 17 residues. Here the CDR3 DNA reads TGTGCCATCAGTGAGTCCCCTGCGGAGTTGGGAACAGATACGCAGTATTTT. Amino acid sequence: CAISESPAELGTDTQYF.

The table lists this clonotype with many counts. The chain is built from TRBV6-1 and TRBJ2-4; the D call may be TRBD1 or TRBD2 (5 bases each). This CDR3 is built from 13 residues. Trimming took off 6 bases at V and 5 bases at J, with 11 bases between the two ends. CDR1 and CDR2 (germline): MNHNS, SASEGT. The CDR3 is CASRKVGQNIQYF. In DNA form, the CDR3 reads TGTGCCAGCAGGAAAGTGGGACAAAACATTCAGTACTTC.

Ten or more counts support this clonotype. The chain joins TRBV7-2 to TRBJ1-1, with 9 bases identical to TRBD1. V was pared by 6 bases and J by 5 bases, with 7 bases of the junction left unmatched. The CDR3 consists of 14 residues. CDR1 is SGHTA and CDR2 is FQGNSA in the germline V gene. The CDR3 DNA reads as TGTGCCAGCAGGCTGACAGGGGGGACGACTGAAGCTTTCTTT. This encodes CASRLTGGTTEAFF.

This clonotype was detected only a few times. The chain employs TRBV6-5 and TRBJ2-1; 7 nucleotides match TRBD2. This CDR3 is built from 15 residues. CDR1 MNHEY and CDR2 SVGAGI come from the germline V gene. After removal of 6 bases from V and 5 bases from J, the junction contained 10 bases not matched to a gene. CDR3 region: CASSELAQINNEQFF. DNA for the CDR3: TGTGCCAGCAGCGAACTAGCGCAGATCAACAATGAGCAGTTCTTC.

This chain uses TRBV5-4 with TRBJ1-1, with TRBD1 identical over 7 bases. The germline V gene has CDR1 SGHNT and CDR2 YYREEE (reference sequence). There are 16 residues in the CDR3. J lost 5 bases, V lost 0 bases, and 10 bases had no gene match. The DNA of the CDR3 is TGTGCCAGCAGCTTGGCCGGGCAGGGGGTGGGGACTGAAGCTTTCTTT. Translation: CASSLAGQGVGTEAFF.

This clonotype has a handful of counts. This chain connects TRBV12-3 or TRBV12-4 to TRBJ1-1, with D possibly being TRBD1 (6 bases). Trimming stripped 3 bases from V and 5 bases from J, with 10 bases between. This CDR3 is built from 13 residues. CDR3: CASSFGQGTEAFF. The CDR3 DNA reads TGTGCCAGCAGTTTCGGGCAGGGGACTGAAGCTTTCTTT.

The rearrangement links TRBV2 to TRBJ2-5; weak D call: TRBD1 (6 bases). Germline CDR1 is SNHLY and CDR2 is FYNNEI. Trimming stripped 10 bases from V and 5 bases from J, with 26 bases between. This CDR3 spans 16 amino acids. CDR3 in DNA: TGTGCCAACTCCGGGACAAGGGATGTGGTACTGGAGACCCAGTACTTC. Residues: CANSGTRDVVLETQYF. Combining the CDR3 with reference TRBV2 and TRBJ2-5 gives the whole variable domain EPEVTQTPSHQVTQMGQEVILRCVPISNHLYFYWYRQILGQKVEFLVSFYNNEISEKSEIFDDQFSVERPDGSNFTLKIRSTKLEDSAMYFCANSGTRDVVLETQYFGPGTRLLVL.

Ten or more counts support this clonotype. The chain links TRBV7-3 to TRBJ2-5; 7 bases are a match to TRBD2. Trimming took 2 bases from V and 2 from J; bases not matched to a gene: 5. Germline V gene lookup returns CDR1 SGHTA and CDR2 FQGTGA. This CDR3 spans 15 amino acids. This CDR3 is CASSLYLGGQETQYF. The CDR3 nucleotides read TGTGCCAGCAGCTTATATTTGGGGGGGCAAGAGACCCAGTACTTC.

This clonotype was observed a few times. CDR3 loop: CASSQDKQQAPFGNTIYF. CDR3 nucleotide sequence: TGCGCCAGCAGCCAAGATAAACAACAGGCCCCCTTTGGAAACACCATATATTTT. This chain connects TRBV4-1 to TRBJ1-3; maybe TRBD1 (5 bases). Germline CDR1 MGHRA, CDR2 YSYEKL. The germline V and J ends were trimmed by 0 bases and 3 bases, with 18 bases remaining between them. This CDR3 is built from 18 residues.

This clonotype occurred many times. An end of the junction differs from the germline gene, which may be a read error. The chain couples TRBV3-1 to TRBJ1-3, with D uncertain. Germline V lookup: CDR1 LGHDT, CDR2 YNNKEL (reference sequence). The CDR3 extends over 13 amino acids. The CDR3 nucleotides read TGTGCCAGCATGCCCTCGAGTGGACACACCATATATTTT. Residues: CASMPSSGHTIYF. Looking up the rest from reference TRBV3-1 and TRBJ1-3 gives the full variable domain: DTAVSQTPKYLVTQMGNDKSIKCEQNLGHDTMYWYKQDSKKFLKIMFSYNNKELIINETVPNRFSPKSPDKAHLNLHINSLELGDSAVYFCASMPSSGHTIYFGEGSWLTVV.